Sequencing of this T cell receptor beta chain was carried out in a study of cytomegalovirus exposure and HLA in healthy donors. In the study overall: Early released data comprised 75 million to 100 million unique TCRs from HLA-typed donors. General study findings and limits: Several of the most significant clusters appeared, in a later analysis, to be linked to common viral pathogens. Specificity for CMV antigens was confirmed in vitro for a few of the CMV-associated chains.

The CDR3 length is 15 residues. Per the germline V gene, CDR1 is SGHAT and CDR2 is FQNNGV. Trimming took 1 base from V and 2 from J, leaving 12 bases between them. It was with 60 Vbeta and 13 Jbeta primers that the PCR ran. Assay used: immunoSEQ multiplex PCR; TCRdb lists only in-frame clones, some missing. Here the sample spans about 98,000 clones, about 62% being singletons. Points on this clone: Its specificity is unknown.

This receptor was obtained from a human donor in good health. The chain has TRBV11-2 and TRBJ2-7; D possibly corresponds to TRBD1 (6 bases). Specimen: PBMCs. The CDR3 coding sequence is TGTGCCAGCAGCTTAGTTCAGGGACATACCTACGAGCAGTACTTC. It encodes CASSLVQGHTYEQYF. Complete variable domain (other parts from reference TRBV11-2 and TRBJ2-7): EAGVAQSPRYKIIEKRQSVAFWCNPISGHATLYWYQQILGQGPKLLIQFQNNGVVDDSQLPKDRFSAERLKGVDSTLKIQPAKLEDSAVYLCASSLVQGHTYEQYFGPGTRLTVT.